This TCR beta chain was sequenced during a study of graft-versus-host responses after intestinal transplantation. Notes on the study in general: GvH clones were identified in recipient marrow, with some first appearing in ileum or blood.

CDR1 LNHNV and CDR2 YYDKDF come from the germline V gene (reference sequence). V was shortened by 4 bases and J by 4 bases, with 11 bases between the two germline ends. The CDR3 is made up of 14 amino acids. Concerning this clone itself: Its target is not known.

TCRdb's table, derived via immunoSEQ multiplex PCR, lists solely in-frame clones and lacks some. The repertoire includes under 100,000 clones, 80% to 95% of them detected once, and 0.95% to 1.3% sits in the top ten. The sample in question was unstimulated CD8+ T cells sorted from spleen or lymph node cells, obtained before transplant. This TCR came from a human donor who was the organ donor for an intestinal transplant. V is TRBV15 and J is TRBJ1-5; D call uncertain. This CDR3 is CATSTVGGNQPQHF. The CDR3 region has the DNA TGTGCCACCAGCACAGTGGGAGGAAATCAGCCCCAGCATTTT.